This T cell receptor beta chain stems from a study of regulatory T cells in long-lasting Graves disease. The overall study: A definition of persistent Graves' disease required over 5 years of antithyroid drugs plus positive TSH receptor antibodies. Study-wide points: Favoring TRBV28, TRBJ1-2 and TRBJ2-5 was a feature seen in persistent disease.

V gave up 2 bases and J gave up 4 bases; unmatched junction bases: 9. Germline V CDR1 and CDR2: DFQATT, SNEGSKA (reference sequence). This CDR3 region has 15 residues. For TCR beta, libraries came from iRepertoire HTBI primers and Arm-PCR of CDR3 regions. TCRdb analysed the multiplex PCR reads with MiXCR anew, one entry per CDR3 protein. In the table there are roughly 700,000 distinct CDR3 sequences, around 32% of which are singletons. Regarding time point: persistent/refractory GD, antithyroid drugs over 5 years with positive TRAb. The TCR library was prepared using RNA isolated from PBMCs. The sample holds a few counts of this clonotype. The antigen remains unidentified.

Sequenced here: peripheral blood mononuclear cells (PBMCs), sampled when the disease was refractory, from a patient treated with antithyroid drugs. The chain couples TRBV20-1 to TRBJ2-7; 9 bases match TRBD1. The sequence came from a female donor with Graves disease. In DNA form, the CDR3 reads TGCAGTGCTAGATACCCCCGGACAGGGGTGTACGAGCAGTACTTC. Translation gives CSARYPRTGVYEQYF.